These T cell receptor beta chains were read from a single sample in a study of CD8 T cells in ankylosing spondylitis. TCRdb recomputed calls from the 5' RACE reads with MiXCR, one row per CDR3 protein. The table lists approximately 35,000 distinct CDR3 sequences, approximately 10% of them singletons. Sample: synovial fluid, either unsorted or a sorted T cell fraction (not recorded which). These TCRs come from a male donor with ankylosing spondylitis. Each CDR3 is given with its conserved first and last residue. D genes are given only for firm matches. Clone size, where shown, is once, few, many, or a class for clones that have expanded.

J gene: TRBJ2-7; clone size: many; D gene: TRBD1; V gene: TRBV10-3; CDR3 DNA: TGTGCCATCAGTGAGGACAGGGGGCTCGGCTCCTACGAGCAGTACTTC; CDR3 protein: CAISEDRGLGSYEQYF
J gene: TRBJ2-7; clone size: medium-sized; D gene: TRBD2; V gene: TRBV6-6; CDR3 DNA: TGTGCCAGCCTAGATGCGGGAGGTCCCTACGAGCAGTACTTC; CDR3 protein: CASLDAGGPYEQYF
J gene: TRBJ2-2; clone size: many; D gene: NA; V gene: TRBV12-3/TRBV12-4; CDR3 DNA: TGTGCCAGCAGTCCTCTAGGGTTCCCCGGGGAGCTGTTTTTT; CDR3 protein: CASSPLGFPGELFF
J gene: TRBJ2-7; clone size: NA; D gene: NA; V gene: TRBV29-1; CDR3 DNA: TGCAGCGTTGAATACTCCTACGAGCAGTACTTC; CDR3 protein: CSVEYSYEQYF
J gene: TRBJ1-1; clone size: few; D gene: NA; V gene: TRBV27; CDR3 DNA: TGTGCCAGCAGGATGGAAAACACTGAAGCTTTCTTT; CDR3 protein: CASRMENTEAFF
J gene: TRBJ2-5; clone size: many; D gene: TRBD2; V gene: TRBV28; CDR3 DNA: TGTGCCAGCAGTTCGCGGACTAGCGGGAGGGCCAGGGAGACCCAGTACTTC; CDR3 protein: CASSSRTSGRARETQYF
J gene: TRBJ1-1; clone size: many; D gene: TRBD1; V gene: TRBV5-1; CDR3 DNA: TGCGCCAGCAGCTTTGGGCAGGGGGACACTGAAGCTTTCTTT; CDR3 protein: CASSFGQGDTEAFF
J gene: TRBJ2-4; clone size: NA; D gene: NA; V gene: TRBV2; CDR3 DNA: TGTGCCAGCAGTTCGGCAGGGCTAGGAAACATTCAGTACTTC; CDR3 protein: CASSSAGLGNIQYF
J gene: TRBJ2-7; clone size: NA; D gene: TRBD1; V gene: TRBV20-1; CDR3 DNA: TGCAGTGCTAGAGACCGACAGGGGAGAGCTTACGAGCAGTACTTC; CDR3 protein: CSARDRQGRAYEQYF
J gene: TRBJ2-1; clone size: few; D gene: TRBD1; V gene: TRBV7-2; CDR3 DNA: TGTGCCAGCAACAGGGGGCTTTACAATGAGCAGTTCTTC; CDR3 protein: CASNRGLYNEQFF
J gene: TRBJ2-1; clone size: NA; D gene: TRBD2; V gene: TRBV19; CDR3 DNA: TGTGCCAGTAGTATAGCGGGAGGGATGGCTCGGGAGCAGTTCTTC; CDR3 protein: CASSIAGGMAREQFF
J gene: TRBJ2-5; clone size: NA; D gene: NA; V gene: TRBV5-1; CDR3 DNA: TGCGCCAGCAGCTCCGCCCCGGGAGTGGGAGAGACCCAGTACTTC; CDR3 protein: CASSSAPGVGETQYF
J gene: TRBJ2-1; clone size: few; D gene: TRBD1; V gene: TRBV7-9; CDR3 DNA: TGTGCCAGCAGCCCCCGGACAGGGAGCTCCTACAATGAGCAGTTCTTC; CDR3 protein: CASSPRTGSSYNEQFF
J gene: TRBJ1-6; clone size: many; D gene: NA; V gene: TRBV4-3; CDR3 DNA: TGCGCCAGCAGCCAGGCTACAGGGTTCGGATCACCCCTCCACTTT; CDR3 protein: CASSQATGFGSPLHF
J gene: TRBJ2-7; clone size: many; D gene: TRBD2; V gene: TRBV10-3; CDR3 DNA: TGTGCCATCAGTGACGGACTAGTAACCTACGAGCAGTACTTC; CDR3 protein: CAISDGLVTYEQYF
J gene: TRBJ1-2; clone size: NA; D gene: TRBD1; V gene: TRBV12-3/TRBV12-4; CDR3 DNA: TGTGCCATCAAAGACAGGGGGATGTATGGCTACACCTTC; CDR3 protein: CAIKDRGMYGYTF
J gene: TRBJ2-1; clone size: NA; D gene: NA; V gene: TRBV4-3; CDR3 DNA: TGCGCCAGCAGCCAAGGGATGGCGACTATGTACAATGAGCAGTTCTTC; CDR3 protein: CASSQGMATMYNEQFF
J gene: TRBJ2-3; clone size: many; D gene: NA; V gene: TRBV18; CDR3 DNA: TGTGCCAGCTCACCGTTCGGGGGTACCACAGATACGCAGTATTTT; CDR3 protein: CASSPFGGTTDTQYF
J gene: TRBJ1-5; clone size: NA; D gene: NA; V gene: TRBV20-1; CDR3 DNA: TGCAGTGCTGCCAGGGTTTTAGGGAATCAGCCCCAGCATTTT; CDR3 protein: CSAARVLGNQPQHF
J gene: TRBJ2-7; clone size: many; D gene: NA; V gene: TRBV7-2; CDR3 DNA: TGTGCCAGCAGCTTTATGGAGGATCAGTTGAACGAGCAGTACTTC; CDR3 protein: CASSFMEDQLNEQYF
J gene: TRBJ2-2; clone size: few; D gene: NA; V gene: TRBV12-3/TRBV12-4; CDR3 DNA: TGTGCCAGCAGTTTAGGGGTTGCCGGGGAGCTGTTTTTT; CDR3 protein: CASSLGVAGELFF
J gene: TRBJ2-3; clone size: NA; D gene: NA; V gene: TRBV28; CDR3 DNA: TGTGCCAGCAGTTTCTCCTGGGGTGATACAGATACGCAGTATTTT; CDR3 protein: CASSFSWGDTDTQYF
J gene: TRBJ2-1; clone size: NA; D gene: NA; V gene: TRBV12-3/TRBV12-4; CDR3 DNA: TGTGCCAGCAGTTTGGACCGCGGAGAGGGCAATGAGCAGTTCTTC; CDR3 protein: CASSLDRGEGNEQFF
J gene: TRBJ2-1; clone size: few; D gene: NA; V gene: TRBV7-8; CDR3 DNA: TGTGCCAGCAGGTTAAGGCCGGGACACCTACGCTACAATGAGCAGTTCTTC; CDR3 protein: CASRLRPGHLRYNEQFF
J gene: TRBJ2-1; clone size: few; D gene: TRBD1; V gene: TRBV6-1; CDR3 DNA: TGTGCCAGCAGCTCAGGGGACAGGGCCAATGAGCAGTTCTTC; CDR3 protein: CASSSGDRANEQFF
J gene: TRBJ2-1; clone size: many; D gene: NA; V gene: TRBV7-2; CDR3 DNA: TGTGCCAGCAGCCAAAGGTCTCGTTCGGGCAATGAGCAGTTCTTC; CDR3 protein: CASSQRSRSGNEQFF
J gene: TRBJ2-1; clone size: NA; D gene: TRBD2; V gene: TRBV5-4; CDR3 DNA: TGTGCCAGCAGCTGGAATAGCGGGTCGGAGCAGTTCTTC; CDR3 protein: CASSWNSGSEQFF
J gene: TRBJ2-7; clone size: few; D gene: NA; V gene: TRBV7-9; CDR3 DNA: TGTGCCAGCAGCTTAAGTACGGATCGGGCTTACGAGCAGTACTTC; CDR3 protein: CASSLSTDRAYEQYF
J gene: TRBJ2-2; clone size: few; D gene: NA; V gene: TRBV27; CDR3 DNA: TGTGCCAGCAGCCCTCCCTTTTGGGGGCAGGACACCGGGGAGCTGTTTTTT; CDR3 protein: CASSPPFWGQDTGELFF
J gene: TRBJ1-2; clone size: NA; D gene: NA; V gene: TRBV7-9; CDR3 DNA: TGTGCCAGCAGCCCCACCACGGAGTCCTATGGCTACACCTTC; CDR3 protein: CASSPTTESYGYTF
J gene: TRBJ2-5; clone size: few; D gene: NA; V gene: TRBV9; CDR3 DNA: TGTGCCAGCAGCGTAGACCCTTTATTAACCCAGTACTTC; CDR3 protein: CASSVDPLLTQYF
J gene: TRBJ2-1; clone size: many; D gene: NA; V gene: TRBV25-1; CDR3 DNA: TGTGCCAGCAGTGCGGGAATCCCCAATGAGCAGTTCTTC; CDR3 protein: CASSAGIPNEQFF
J gene: TRBJ2-3; clone size: NA; D gene: TRBD2; V gene: TRBV7-3; CDR3 DNA: TGTGCCAGCAGCTTAACGGGCGCTAGCGGGGGGGTTATAGATACGCAGTATTTT; CDR3 protein: CASSLTGASGGVIDTQYF
J gene: TRBJ2-1; clone size: many; D gene: TRBD1; V gene: TRBV12-3/TRBV12-4; CDR3 DNA: TGTGCCAGCAGTTTGGGCCACGGGACAGACCGCTACAATGAGCAGTTCTTC; CDR3 protein: CASSLGHGTDRYNEQFF
J gene: TRBJ2-7; clone size: few; D gene: NA; V gene: TRBV28; CDR3 DNA: TGTGCCAGCAGTTTAGCCAGTACGTCTTCAGAGCAGTACTTC; CDR3 protein: CASSLASTSSEQYF
J gene: TRBJ2-1; clone size: many; D gene: TRBD1; V gene: TRBV29-1; CDR3 DNA: TGCAGCGTCGCCGGGACAGTCAACAATGAGCAGTTCTTC; CDR3 protein: CSVAGTVNNEQFF
J gene: TRBJ2-2; clone size: few; D gene: TRBD2; V gene: TRBV5-1; CDR3 DNA: TGCGCCAGCAGCCGGGCTCGACTAGCCCGCAACGGGGAGCTGTTTTTT; CDR3 protein: CASSRARLARNGELFF
J gene: TRBJ1-4; clone size: many; D gene: NA; V gene: TRBV29-1; CDR3 DNA: TGCAGCGTTGGTACAACTAATGAAAAACTGTTTTTT; CDR3 protein: CSVGTTNEKLFF
J gene: TRBJ2-1; clone size: many; D gene: TRBD2; V gene: TRBV7-9; CDR3 DNA: TGTGCCAGCAGCCCGCTGACTAGCGGGAGGTTTGGTAATGAGCAGTTCTTC; CDR3 protein: CASSPLTSGRFGNEQFF
J gene: TRBJ2-7; clone size: many; D gene: NA; V gene: TRBV27; CDR3 DNA: TGTGCCAGCAGTTTATCATTGGCGGGATCCTACGAGCAGTACTTC; CDR3 protein: CASSLSLAGSYEQYF
J gene: TRBJ2-3; clone size: NA; D gene: NA; V gene: TRBV4-1; CDR3 DNA: TGCGCCAGCAGCCTGATCGGGGCGACGTGGGGGGCCACAGATACGCAGTATTTT; CDR3 protein: CASSLIGATWGATDTQYF
J gene: TRBJ2-1; clone size: NA; D gene: NA; V gene: TRBV2; CDR3 DNA: TGTGCCAGCGTCACATCCTCCTACAATGAGCAGTTCTTC; CDR3 protein: CASVTSSYNEQFF
J gene: TRBJ2-7; clone size: NA; D gene: TRBD2; V gene: TRBV7-9; CDR3 DNA: TGTGCCAGCAGCCCCATAGATAGCGGGAGCAAGTCGTACTTC; CDR3 protein: CASSPIDSGSKSYF
J gene: TRBJ2-7; clone size: NA; D gene: TRBD1; V gene: TRBV2; CDR3 DNA: TGTGCCAGCAGGGGATTACAGGGGTTGGGCGAGCAGTACTTC; CDR3 protein: CASRGLQGLGEQYF
J gene: TRBJ2-7; clone size: many; D gene: NA; V gene: TRBV5-1; CDR3 DNA: TGCGCCAGCAGCCCGGACAGTTCCTACGAGCAGTACTTC; CDR3 protein: CASSPDSSYEQYF
J gene: TRBJ2-2; clone size: many; D gene: NA; V gene: TRBV15; CDR3 DNA: TGTGCCACCAGCCTGGACTCCACCGGGGAGCTGTTTTTT; CDR3 protein: CATSLDSTGELFF
J gene: TRBJ2-7; clone size: many; D gene: TRBD1; V gene: TRBV29-1; CDR3 DNA: TGCAGCGTTGAGTCGACAGGGGGCGGCTACGAGCAGTACTTC; CDR3 protein: CSVESTGGGYEQYF
J gene: TRBJ2-2; clone size: many; D gene: NA; V gene: TRBV9; CDR3 DNA: TGTGCCAGCAGTCAAGACTCAAACACCGGGGAGCTGTTTTTT; CDR3 protein: CASSQDSNTGELFF
J gene: TRBJ1-3; clone size: few; D gene: NA; V gene: TRBV28; CDR3 DNA: TGTGCCAGCAGCCCGGGGGAGGCTGGAAACACCATATATTTT; CDR3 protein: CASSPGEAGNTIYF
J gene: TRBJ1-2; clone size: NA; D gene: NA; V gene: TRBV20-1; CDR3 DNA: TGCAGTGCTAGAGATCGTTTTGCTGGCTACACCTTC; CDR3 protein: CSARDRFAGYTF
J gene: TRBJ2-1; clone size: NA; D gene: TRBD1; V gene: TRBV3-1; CDR3 DNA: TGTGCCAGCAGCCACACAGGGGCGGCCTACAATGAGCAGTTCTTC; CDR3 protein: CASSHTGAAYNEQFF
J gene: TRBJ1-3; clone size: medium-sized; D gene: NA; V gene: TRBV7-9; CDR3 DNA: TGTGCCAGCAACCGTATTGTAGGCCCCGACTCTGGAAACACCATATATTTT; CDR3 protein: CASNRIVGPDSGNTIYF
J gene: TRBJ2-1; clone size: many; D gene: TRBD1; V gene: TRBV25-1; CDR3 DNA: TGTGCCAGCAGTGATCCAGGGGGCGGCAGCGGCGATGAGCAGTTCTTC; CDR3 protein: CASSDPGGGSGDEQFF
J gene: TRBJ2-1; clone size: few; D gene: NA; V gene: TRBV21-1; CDR3 DNA: TGTGCCAGCAGCAAAAAAAAAGCGGGTCTAGCGGGAGTCCACAATGAGCAGTTCTTC; CDR3 protein: CASSKKKAGLAGVHNEQFF
J gene: TRBJ1-5; clone size: few; D gene: NA; V gene: TRBV5-1; CDR3 DNA: TGCGCCAGCAGCCTAAACGGGGCGAGCAATCAGCCCCAGCATTTT; CDR3 protein: CASSLNGASNQPQHF
J gene: TRBJ2-1; clone size: NA; D gene: TRBD2; V gene: TRBV4-1; CDR3 DNA: TGCGCCAGCAGCCGAACAGGGGTAGCGGGAGGCAATGAGCAGTTCTTC; CDR3 protein: CASSRTGVAGGNEQFF